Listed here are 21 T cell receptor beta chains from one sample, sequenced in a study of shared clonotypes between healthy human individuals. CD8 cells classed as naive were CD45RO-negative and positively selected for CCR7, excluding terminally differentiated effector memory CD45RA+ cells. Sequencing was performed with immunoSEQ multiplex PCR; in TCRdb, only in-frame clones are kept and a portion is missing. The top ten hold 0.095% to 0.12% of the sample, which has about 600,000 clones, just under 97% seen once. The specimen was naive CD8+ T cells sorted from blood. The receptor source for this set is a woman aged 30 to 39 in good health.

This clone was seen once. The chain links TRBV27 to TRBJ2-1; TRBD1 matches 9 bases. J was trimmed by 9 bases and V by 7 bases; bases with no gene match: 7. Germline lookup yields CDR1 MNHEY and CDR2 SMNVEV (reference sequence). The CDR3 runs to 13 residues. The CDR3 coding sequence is TGTGCCAGCATCCCCCGGACAGGGGCTGAGCAGTTCTTC. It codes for CASIPRTGAEQFF.

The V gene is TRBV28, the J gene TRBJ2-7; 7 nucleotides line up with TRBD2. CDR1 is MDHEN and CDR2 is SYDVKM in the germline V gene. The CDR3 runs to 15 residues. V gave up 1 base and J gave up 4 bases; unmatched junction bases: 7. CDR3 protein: CASSLLAGDIYEQYF. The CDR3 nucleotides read TGTGCCAGCAGTTTATTGGCGGGAGATATTTACGAGCAGTACTTC.

The CDR3 protein is CASSPTGISYEQYF. CDR3 bases: TGTGCCAGCAGCCCGACAGGGATCTCCTACGAGCAGTACTTC. The V and J genes are TRBV5-6 and TRBJ2-7; 7 nucleotides line up with TRBD1. The CDR3 loop spans 14 amino acids. CDR1 is SGHDT, CDR2 YYEEEE, per germline. With 4 bases clipped from V and 0 bases from J, the junction kept 4 bases outside the gene matches.

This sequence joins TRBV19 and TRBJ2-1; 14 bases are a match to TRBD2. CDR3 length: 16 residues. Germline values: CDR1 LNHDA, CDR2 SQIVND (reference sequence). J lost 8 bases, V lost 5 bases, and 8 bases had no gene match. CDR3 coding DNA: TGTGCCAGTAGTGACCGACTAGCGGGAGGGTCGGATGAGCAGTTCTTC. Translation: CASSDRLAGGSDEQFF. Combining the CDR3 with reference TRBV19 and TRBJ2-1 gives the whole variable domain DGGITQSPKYLFRKEGQNVTLSCEQNLNHDAMYWYRQDPGQGLRLIYYSQIVNDFQKGDIAEGYSVSREKKESFPLTVTSAQKNPTAFYLCASSDRLAGGSDEQFFGPGTRLTVL.

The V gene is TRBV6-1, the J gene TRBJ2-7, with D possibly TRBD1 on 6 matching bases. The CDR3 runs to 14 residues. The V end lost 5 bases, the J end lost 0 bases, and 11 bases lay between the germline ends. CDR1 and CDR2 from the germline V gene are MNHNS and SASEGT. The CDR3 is CASSWDTSSYEQYF. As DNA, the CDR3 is TGTGCCAGCAGTTGGGACACGAGCTCCTACGAGCAGTACTTC.

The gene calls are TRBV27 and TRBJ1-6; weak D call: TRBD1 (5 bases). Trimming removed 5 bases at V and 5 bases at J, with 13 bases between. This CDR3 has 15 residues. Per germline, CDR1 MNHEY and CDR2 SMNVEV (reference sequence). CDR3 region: CASSARGLNNSPLHF. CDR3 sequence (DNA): TGTGCCAGCAGTGCCCGGGGGTTGAATAATTCACCCCTCCACTTT.

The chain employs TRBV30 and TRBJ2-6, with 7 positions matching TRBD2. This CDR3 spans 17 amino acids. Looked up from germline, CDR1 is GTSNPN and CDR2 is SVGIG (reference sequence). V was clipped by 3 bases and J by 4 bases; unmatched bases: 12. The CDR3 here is CAWSSGLIPPGANVLTF. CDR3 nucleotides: TGTGCCTGGAGCTCGGGACTAATACCCCCGGGGGCCAACGTCCTGACTTTC.

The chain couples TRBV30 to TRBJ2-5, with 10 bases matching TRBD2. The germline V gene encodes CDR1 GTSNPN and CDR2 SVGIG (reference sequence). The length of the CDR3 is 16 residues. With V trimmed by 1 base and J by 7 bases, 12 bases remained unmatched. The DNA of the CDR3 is TGTGCCTGGAGTGGTCTAGCGGGAGTAAAGGGGGGGACCCAGTACTTC. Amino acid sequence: CAWSGLAGVKGGTQYF.

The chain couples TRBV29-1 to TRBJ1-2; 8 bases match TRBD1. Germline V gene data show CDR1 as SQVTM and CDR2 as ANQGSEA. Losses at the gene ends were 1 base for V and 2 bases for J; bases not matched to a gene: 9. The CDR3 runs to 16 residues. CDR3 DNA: TGCAGCGTTGAAGCTATGTCCCGACAGGGGAACTATGGCTACACCTTC. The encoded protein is CSVEAMSRQGNYGYTF.

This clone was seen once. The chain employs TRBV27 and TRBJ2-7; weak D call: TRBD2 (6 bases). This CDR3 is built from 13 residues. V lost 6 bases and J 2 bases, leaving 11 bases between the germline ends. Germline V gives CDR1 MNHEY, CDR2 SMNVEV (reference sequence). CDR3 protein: CASRLGLAYEQYF. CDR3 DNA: TGTGCCAGCAGACTGGGACTGGCCTACGAGCAGTACTTC.

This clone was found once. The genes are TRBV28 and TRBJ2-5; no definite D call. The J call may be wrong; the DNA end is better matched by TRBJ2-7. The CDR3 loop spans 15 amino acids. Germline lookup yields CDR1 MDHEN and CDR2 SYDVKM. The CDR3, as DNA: TGTGCCAGCAGTTTCTCCCTAGGGATCGTCTACGAGCAGTACTTC. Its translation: CASSFSLGIVYEQYF.

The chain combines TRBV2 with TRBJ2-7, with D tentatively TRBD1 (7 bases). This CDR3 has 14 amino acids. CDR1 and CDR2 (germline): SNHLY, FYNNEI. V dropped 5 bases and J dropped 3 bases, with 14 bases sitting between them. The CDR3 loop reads CASSNHRGLYEQYF. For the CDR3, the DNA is TGTGCCAGCAGTAACCACAGGGGACTCTACGAGCAGTACTTC.

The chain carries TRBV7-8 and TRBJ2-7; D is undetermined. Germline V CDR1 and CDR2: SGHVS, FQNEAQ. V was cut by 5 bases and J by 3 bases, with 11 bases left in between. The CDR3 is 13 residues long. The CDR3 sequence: CASSADAGYEQYF. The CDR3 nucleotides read TGTGCCAGCAGCGCAGATGCAGGCTACGAGCAGTACTTC.

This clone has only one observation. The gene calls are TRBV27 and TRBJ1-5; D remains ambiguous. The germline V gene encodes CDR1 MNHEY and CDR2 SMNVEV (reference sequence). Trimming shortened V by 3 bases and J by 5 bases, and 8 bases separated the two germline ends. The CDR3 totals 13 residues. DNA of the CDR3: TGTGCCAGCAGTTTGCATAGAGATCAGCCCCAGCATTTT. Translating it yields CASSLHRDQPQHF.

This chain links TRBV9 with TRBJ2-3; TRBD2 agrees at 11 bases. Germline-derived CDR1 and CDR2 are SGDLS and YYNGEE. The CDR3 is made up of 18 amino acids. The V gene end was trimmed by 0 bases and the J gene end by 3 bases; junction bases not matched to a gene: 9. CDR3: CASSVEGLAAGGTDTQYF. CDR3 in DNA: TGTGCCAGCAGCGTAGAGGGACTAGCGGCGGGAGGAACAGATACGCAGTATTTT. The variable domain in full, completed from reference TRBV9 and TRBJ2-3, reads DSGVTQTPKHLITATGQRVTLRCSPRSGDLSVYWYQQSLDQGLQFLIQYYNGEERAKGNILERFSAQQFPDLHSELNLSSLELGDSALYFCASSVEGLAAGGTDTQYFGPGTRLTVL.

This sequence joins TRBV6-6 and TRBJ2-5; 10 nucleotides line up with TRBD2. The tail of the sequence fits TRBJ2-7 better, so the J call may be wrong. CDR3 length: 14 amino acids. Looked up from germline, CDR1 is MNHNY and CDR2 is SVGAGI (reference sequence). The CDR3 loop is CASSYGLAAYEQYF. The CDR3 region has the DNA TGTGCCAGCAGTTACGGACTAGCGGCCTACGAGCAGTACTTC.

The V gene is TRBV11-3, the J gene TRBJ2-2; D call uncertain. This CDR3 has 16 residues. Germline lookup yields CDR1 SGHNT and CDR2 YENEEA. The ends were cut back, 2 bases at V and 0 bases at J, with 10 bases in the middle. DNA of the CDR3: TGTGCCAGCAGCTTAAGGACGGTAGCGAACACCGGGGAGCTGTTTTTT. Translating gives CASSLRTVANTGELFF.

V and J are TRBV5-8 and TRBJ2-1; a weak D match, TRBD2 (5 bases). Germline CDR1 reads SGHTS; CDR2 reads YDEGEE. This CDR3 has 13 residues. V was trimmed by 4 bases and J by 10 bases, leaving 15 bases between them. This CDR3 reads CASSALVLWEQFF. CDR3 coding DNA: TGTGCCAGCAGCGCACTAGTTTTGTGGGAGCAGTTCTTC.

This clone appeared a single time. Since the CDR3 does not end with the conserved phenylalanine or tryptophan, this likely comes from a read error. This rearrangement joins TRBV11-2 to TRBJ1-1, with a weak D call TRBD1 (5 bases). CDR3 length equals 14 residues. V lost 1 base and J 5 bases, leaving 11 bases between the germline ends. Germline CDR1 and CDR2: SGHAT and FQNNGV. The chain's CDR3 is CASSLAPEGTEAFS. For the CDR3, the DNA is TGTGCCAGCAGCTTAGCCCCGGAGGGGACTGAAGCTTTCTCT.

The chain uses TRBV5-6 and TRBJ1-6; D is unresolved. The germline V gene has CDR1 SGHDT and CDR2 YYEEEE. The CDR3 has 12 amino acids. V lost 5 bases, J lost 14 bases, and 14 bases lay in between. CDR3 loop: CASRITGSSLHF. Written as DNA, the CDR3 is TGTGCCAGCAGGATTACCGGGTCGTCCCTCCACTTT.

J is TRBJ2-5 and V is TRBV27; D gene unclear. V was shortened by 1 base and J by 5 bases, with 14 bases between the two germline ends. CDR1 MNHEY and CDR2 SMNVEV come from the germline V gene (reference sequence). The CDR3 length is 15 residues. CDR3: CASSLFPYRQETQYF. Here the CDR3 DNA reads TGTGCCAGCAGTTTATTCCCGTACCGGCAGGAGACCCAGTACTTC.